This is a list of T cell receptor beta chains from one sample in a study of blood T cell repertoires in COVID-19. Assay: immunoSEQ multiplex PCR; the TCRdb copy retains only in-frame clones and omits some. The table shows about 210,000 clones, with 83% occurring only once. The specimen sequenced was peripheral blood. The origin of the receptors is a woman aged 35 to 49 with active or convalescent COVID-19. The CDR3 runs from the conserved cysteine through the conserved F or W. A D gene is named only where the DNA matches it firmly. Only some rows state a clone size, as once, few, many or a class for expanded clones.

V gene	clone size	J gene	D gene	CDR3 protein	CDR3 DNA
TRBV6-5	.	TRBJ2-3	.	CASSGDTQYF	TGTGCCAGCTCGGGAGATACGCAGTATTTT
TRBV19	.	TRBJ1-1	.	CASSIDKRDEAFF	TGTGCCAGTAGTATAGACAAACGAGATGAAGCTTTCTTT
TRBV6-5	.	TRBJ1-2	.	CASRQNYGYTF	TGTGCCAGCAGACAAAACTATGGCTACACCTTC
TRBV18	.	TRBJ1-4	.	CASSPGQSATNEKLFF	TGTGCCAGCTCACCAGGACAGTCAGCAACTAATGAAAAACTGTTTTTT
TRBV9	once	TRBJ2-1	TRBD2	CASGTTSGGPYNEQFF	TGTGCCAGCGGAACCACTAGCGGGGGGCCGTACAATGAGCAGTTCTTC
TRBV11-3	.	TRBJ2-1	TRBD2	CASSTGLAGGYNEQFF	TGTGCCAGCAGCACCGGACTAGCGGGGGGATACAATGAGCAGTTCTTC
TRBV18	.	TRBJ2-1	.	CASSPDEGGGEQFF	TGTGCCAGCTCACCCGATGAAGGGGGTGGTGAGCAGTTCTTC
TRBV5-6	.	TRBJ1-2	.	CASSFRDNHRRNYGYTF	TGTGCCAGCAGCTTCCGGGACAATCATCGACGGAACTATGGCTACACCTTC
TRBV7-8	.	TRBJ1-5	TRBD1	CAGGTGDQPQHF	TGTGCCGGGGGGACAGGGGATCAGCCCCAGCATTTT
TRBV28	.	TRBJ2-5	TRBD1	CASRSDRETEETQYF	TGTGCCAGCAGGTCGGACAGGGAGACGGAAGAGACCCAGTACTTC
TRBV28	.	TRBJ1-3	.	CASSSTGLGNTIYF	TGTGCCAGCTCCTCTACAGGGTTGGGAAACACCATATATTTT
TRBV30	.	TRBJ1-1	.	CAWKGSRTEAFF	TGTGCCTGGAAGGGGTCTAGGACTGAAGCTTTCTTT
TRBV28	.	TRBJ1-6	.	CASSPAQGHSPLHF	TGTGCCAGCAGCCCCGCGCAGGGTCATTCACCCCTCCACTTT
TRBV6-2/TRBV6-3	few	TRBJ1-5	.	CASSQSFNQPQHF	TGTGCCAGCAGCCAGAGTTTTAATCAGCCCCAGCATTTT
TRBV2	.	TRBJ2-2	TRBD2	CASSDSGGALFF	TGTGCCAGCAGTGATAGCGGGGGGGCTCTGTTTTTT